A single sample is the source of the 18 T cell receptor beta chains below, sequenced in a study of control samples from healthy donors and cancer patients (dated by TCRdb to the early 2020s). The library was produced with the immunoSEQ multiplex PCR assay. TCRdb limited this immuneACCESS table to in-frame rearrangements with V and J called. A share of clones is missing; checked studies link under half to unresolved V genes, and the rest is unexplained. The table for this sample lists 150,000 to 200,000 clones; 91% of them were counted only once. About 1.6% of the sample goes to the ten largest clones. The source material was blood. The receptors were sampled from a woman in her twenties or thirties in good health.

This sequence joins TRBV10-3 and TRBJ2-1; 12 bases fit TRBD2. The CDR3 contains 15 residues. Germline trimming cut 6 bases from V and 4 bases from J; bases unmatched to any gene: 4. The germline gives CDR1 ENHRY, CDR2 SYGVKD. This CDR3 is CAISPTSGGYNEQFF. CDR3 nucleotides: TGTGCCATCAGCCCGACTAGCGGGGGATACAATGAGCAGTTCTTC.

The genes are TRBV13 and TRBJ1-1; possible D gene TRBD1, 6 bases. In germline, CDR1 is PRHDT, CDR2 FYEKMQ (reference sequence). This CDR3 spans 14 amino acids. Trimming pared 4 bases from V and 4 bases from J, leaving 13 bases between. This CDR3 is CASSYQGLGTEAFF. CDR3 coding DNA: TGTGCCAGCAGCTACCAGGGGTTAGGCACTGAAGCTTTCTTT.

V is TRBV5-8 and J is TRBJ1-1; a weak D match, TRBD1 (6 bases). This CDR3 is 14 amino acids long. V was shortened by 7 bases and J by 0 bases, with 13 bases between the two germline ends. The germline gives CDR1 SGHTS, CDR2 YDEGEE. This CDR3 reads CASGTQLMNTEAFF. CDR3 sequence (DNA): TGTGCCAGCGGGACACAACTTATGAACACTGAAGCTTTCTTT.

This rearrangement joins TRBV6-5 to TRBJ1-4, with a tentative D call TRBD1 (5 bases). Germline V gives CDR1 MNHEY, CDR2 SVGAGI. V was shortened by 3 bases and J by 7 bases, with 12 bases between the two germline ends. The CDR3 is 14 amino acids. Written as DNA, the CDR3 is TGTGCCAGCAGTTATGGCTCAGGGCTTGAAAAACTGTTTTTT. Translated: CASSYGSGLEKLFF.

The J gene is TRBJ1-1, the V gene TRBV12-3 or TRBV12-4; D gene ambiguous. The V and J ends lost 3 bases and 7 bases respectively, with 6 bases between them. The CDR3 covers 11 residues. CDR3 in amino acids: CASSFGGEAFF. The CDR3 coding sequence is TGTGCCAGCAGTTTTGGCGGTGAAGCTTTCTTT.

CDR3 region: CASSQGASYNSPLHF. In DNA, the CDR3 is TGCGCCAGCAGCCAGGGGGCCTCCTATAATTCACCCCTCCACTTT. The chain is built from TRBV4-3 and TRBJ1-6; a possible D gene is TRBD1 (6 bases). CDR3 length equals 15 residues. Germline CDR1 and CDR2: LGHNA and YSLEER. V lost 3 bases, J lost 0 bases, and 6 bases lay in between.

The V gene is TRBV29-1, the J gene TRBJ1-2; unclear D gene. CDR3 length: 11 amino acids. Per the germline V gene, CDR1 is SQVTM and CDR2 is ANQGSEA. Trimming removed 6 bases at V and 2 bases at J, with 7 bases between. CDR3 sequence reads: CSVAGNYGYTF. DNA of the CDR3: TGCAGCGTAGCCGGGAACTATGGCTACACCTTC.

The V call is TRBV18, the J call TRBJ1-2, with 10 positions matching TRBD1. The germline gives CDR1 KGHSH, CDR2 LQKENI. The ends lost 3 bases at V and 0 bases at J; junction bases unmatched: 7. The CDR3 is 17 residues long. CDR3 DNA sequence: TGTGCCAGCTCACCCCGACAGGGGGCCGAAGCTAACTATGGCTACACCTTC. It translates to CASSPRQGAEANYGYTF.

This clone was counted a few times. The J gene is TRBJ1-1, the V gene TRBV15; no reliable D call. The V gene lost 5 bases and the J gene lost 2 bases, with 6 bases spanning the gap. The CDR3 is made up of 12 amino acids. In germline, CDR1 is LNHNV, CDR2 YYDKDF (reference sequence). This CDR3 is CATSGKNTEAFF. The CDR3 nucleotides are TGTGCCACCAGCGGGAAAAACACTGAAGCTTTCTTT.

This clone was seen only once. The same CDR3 arises from other DNA sequences in this sample as well. The chain is built from TRBV14 and TRBJ2-7; 7 nucleotides agree with TRBD2. The CDR3 spans 15 residues. V gave up 1 base and J gave up 2 bases; unmatched junction bases: 5. The germline gives CDR1 SGHDN, CDR2 FVKESK. The DNA for the CDR3 is TGTGCCAGCAGCCAAGGGCTAGCGGACCCCTACGAGCAGTACTTC. Residues: CASSQGLADPYEQYF.

The V and J genes are TRBV12-3 or TRBV12-4 and TRBJ2-3; D is unresolved. The V end was cut by 4 bases, the J end by 2 bases, with 4 bases between. The CDR3 consists of 12 residues. CDR3 protein: CASSSSTDTQYF. The CDR3 DNA is TGTGCCAGCAGTTCATCCACAGATACGCAGTATTTT.

For this clone: Other DNA sequences in the same sample also yield this CDR3. The chain employs TRBV19 and TRBJ2-3, with a possible D match to TRBD2 (5 bases). The V and J ends lost 1 base and 0 bases respectively, with 8 bases between them. Germline CDR1 LNHDA, CDR2 SQIVND (reference sequence). The CDR3 is 15 amino acids. This CDR3 is CASSIGGLSTDTQYF. The DNA of the CDR3 is TGTGCCAGTAGTATAGGAGGGTTGAGCACAGATACGCAGTATTTT.

This chain's CDR3 is CASSLRTGVNQPQHF. The CDR3 nucleotides read TGTGCCAGCAGCTTACGGACAGGGGTCAATCAGCCCCAGCATTTT. V and J are TRBV7-2 and TRBJ1-5; 9 nucleotides match TRBD1. The germline V gene encodes CDR1 SGHTA and CDR2 FQGNSA. The CDR3 is made up of 15 amino acids. V shed 2 bases and J 3 bases; nucleotides not matched to a gene: 2.

The chain employs TRBV2 and TRBJ2-1; maybe TRBD2 (5 bases). V was clipped by 6 bases and J by 2 bases, with 8 bases between them. The CDR3 contains 13 residues. CDR1 is SNHLY and CDR2 is FYNNEI in the germline V gene. The CDR3 spells CASRGSAYNEQFF. The CDR3 DNA sequence: TGTGCCAGCAGGGGGAGCGCCTACAATGAGCAGTTCTTC.

The chain couples TRBV11-2 to TRBJ1-5; TRBD1 aligns across 11 bases. V dropped 4 bases and J dropped 6; count of bases not matched to a gene: 2. The CDR3 is made up of 14 amino acids. The germline V gene encodes CDR1 SGHAT and CDR2 FQNNGV. The CDR3 here is CASSSGQGAQPQHF. CDR3 nucleotide sequence: TGTGCCAGCAGCTCAGGACAGGGGGCTCAGCCCCAGCATTTT.

The chain is built from TRBV24-1 and TRBJ2-1; no clear D gene. V dropped 4 bases and J dropped 0 bases, with 6 bases sitting between them. The CDR3 contains 14 residues. The V gene's germline CDR1 is KGHDR and CDR2 SFDVKD. CDR3 amino acids: CATSETSSYNEQFF. Written as DNA, the CDR3 is TGTGCCACCAGTGAAACCAGCTCCTACAATGAGCAGTTCTTC.

The J gene is TRBJ2-2, the V gene TRBV7-2; TRBD2 might be the D (6 bases). Germline V gives CDR1 SGHTA, CDR2 FQGNSA. The V and J ends lost 5 bases and 2 bases respectively, with 12 bases between them. The CDR3 length is 15 residues. CDR3 nucleotides: TGTGCCAGCAGCCTCCGACTAGAAAACACCGGGGAGCTGTTTTTT. This encodes CASSLRLENTGELFF.

This chain uses TRBV7-9 with TRBJ1-2; TRBD1 matches at 7 bases. In germline, CDR1 is SEHNR, CDR2 FQNEAQ (reference sequence). This CDR3 region has 12 residues. V was pared by 5 bases and J by 5 bases, with 2 bases of the junction left unmatched. The CDR3 nucleotides are TGTGCCAGCAGCGACAGGGATTATGGCTACACCTTC. Protein sequence: CASSDRDYGYTF.